This entry lists 11 T cell receptor beta chains sequenced from one sample in a study of blood T cell repertoires in COVID-19 (TCRdb year 2020). Library preparation was by the immunoSEQ multiplex PCR assay. The source is immuneACCESS, and TCRdb retained only in-frame sequences with V and J called. Part of the clones is not carried over; for the studies checked, unresolved V genes explain less than half of this, and the remainder is unexplained. For this sample there are about 480,000 clones; around 87% appear just once. Less than 2% of the sample is in the top ten clones. Sequencing was done on a sample of PBMCs or T cells enriched from blood (not recorded which). Source of these receptors: a woman between 35 and 50 years old who had recovered from COVID-19.

This chain uses TRBV5-4 with TRBJ2-1; TRBD2 is a possible D gene (6 bases). Germline loops: CDR1 SGHNT, CDR2 YYREEE (reference sequence). The CDR3 loop spans 13 amino acids. Trimming cost V 2 bases and J 8 bases, with 11 bases left between them. The CDR3 DNA reads as TGTGCCAGCAGCTTTTACGGGGGAGATGAGCAGTTCTTC. Encoded protein: CASSFYGGDEQFF. The variable domain in full, completed from reference TRBV5-4 and TRBJ2-1, reads ETGVTQSPTHLIKTRGQQVTLRCSSQSGHNTVSWYQQALGQGPQFIFQYYREEENGRGNFPPRFSGLQFPNYSSELNVNALELDDSALYLCASSFYGGDEQFFGPGTRLTVL.

This clone was detected once. The chain links TRBV9 to TRBJ2-7; TRBD1 aligns across 7 bases. Germline V gene data show CDR1 as SGDLS and CDR2 as YYNGEE. There are 14 residues in the CDR3. The ends lost 3 bases at V and 2 bases at J; junction bases unmatched: 5. The CDR3 here is CASSADTGAYEQYF. The CDR3 nucleotides read TGTGCCAGCAGCGCGGACACAGGGGCCTACGAGCAGTACTTC.

The gene calls are TRBV3-1 (or the pseudogene TRBV3-2) and TRBJ1-2; D is unclear. This CDR3 is built from 14 residues. Per germline, CDR1 LGHDT and CDR2 YNNKEL (reference sequence). Trimming pared 4 bases from V and 8 bases from J, leaving 17 bases between. CDR3 residues: CASSRGSQPTGYTF. The CDR3 coding sequence is TGTGCCAGCAGCCGAGGGAGTCAACCCACGGGCTACACCTTC.

This clone has a single count. V usage is TRBV11-3 and J usage is TRBJ1-2, with a possible D match to TRBD1 (5 bases). This CDR3 is 15 amino acids long. Trimming cost V 0 bases and J 2 bases, with 10 bases left between them. Germline V lookup: CDR1 SGHNT, CDR2 YENEEA. CDR3: CASSLDRQSNYGYTF. CDR3 bases: TGTGCCAGCAGCTTAGACCGACAGTCCAACTATGGCTACACCTTC. The complete variable domain, with remaining parts taken from reference TRBV11-3 and TRBJ1-2, reads EAGVVQSPRYKIIEKKQPVAFWCNPISGHNTLYWYLQNLGQGPELLIRYENEEAVDDSQLPKDRFSAERLKGVDSTLKIQPAELGDSAVYLCASSLDRQSNYGYTFGSGTRLTVV.

The CDR3 loop is CASVLGDGYTF. In DNA, the CDR3 is TGTGCCAGCGTGCTAGGGGATGGCTACACCTTC. This chain uses TRBV7-9 with TRBJ1-2; possible D gene TRBD1, 5 bases. V lost 8 bases, J lost 6 bases, and 10 bases lay in between. Germline V gives CDR1 SEHNR, CDR2 FQNEAQ (reference sequence). The CDR3 consists of 11 residues. The full variable domain, in which reference TRBV7-9 and TRBJ1-2 provide the parts outside the CDR3, is DTGVSQNPRHKITKRGQNVTFRCDPISEHNRLYWYRQTLGQGPEFLTYFQNEAQLEKSRLLSDRFSAERPKGSFSTLEIQRTEQGDSAMYLCASVLGDGYTFGSGTRLTVV.

The rearrangement links TRBV19 to TRBJ2-4, with D perhaps TRBD2 (6 bases). The V end was cut by 3 bases, the J end by 9 bases, with 6 bases between. From germline, CDR1 is LNHDA and CDR2 SQIVND (reference sequence). CDR3 length: 11 residues. For the CDR3, the DNA is TGTGCCAGTAGTATCGGGAGCATTCAGTACTTC. Translated, it gives CASSIGSIQYF.

The chain uses TRBV9 and TRBJ2-2, with 7 positions matching TRBD1. This CDR3 is built from 17 residues. V trimming: 3 bases; J trimming: 0 bases; junction bases outside the gene matches: 8. The germline V gene has CDR1 SGDLS and CDR2 YYNGEE. For the CDR3, the DNA is TGTGCCAGCAGCGGAAGGACAGGAAACACGAACACCGGGGAGCTGTTTTTT. Translation: CASSGRTGNTNTGELFF.

The gene calls are TRBV5-1 and TRBJ2-3; 10 nucleotides agree with TRBD2. CDR1 is SGHRS, CDR2 YFSETQ, per germline. The CDR3 spans 17 residues. V was clipped by 1 base and J by 3 bases; unmatched bases: 8. CDR3 sequence reads: CASSLTASGSRTDTQYF. For the CDR3, the DNA is TGCGCCAGCAGCTTGACAGCTAGCGGGAGTAGGACAGATACGCAGTATTTT. Full variable domain (outside the CDR3, taken from reference TRBV5-1 and TRBJ2-3): KAGVTQTPRYLIKTRGQQVTLSCSPISGHRSVSWYQQTPGQGLQFLFEYFSETQRNKGNFPGRFSGRQFSNSRSEMNVSTLELGDSALYLCASSLTASGSRTDTQYFGPGTRLTVL.

The V gene is TRBV19, the J gene TRBJ1-5; 8 nucleotides line up with TRBD1. Trimming at V came to 4 bases and at J to 7 bases, leaving 12 bases not matched to a gene. CDR1 and CDR2 (germline): LNHDA, SQIVND (reference sequence). This CDR3 has 16 amino acids. DNA for the CDR3: TGTGCCAGTAGTACTCGGACAGGGTTCGATGGACAGCCCCAGCATTTT. This gives the protein CASSTRTGFDGQPQHF.

For the CDR3, the DNA is TGTGCCAGCAGTGACCCCCTCCTAGCGGGACGGGCAGATACGCAGTATTTT. This gives the protein CASSDPLLAGRADTQYF. The chain carries TRBV2 and TRBJ2-3; 9 nucleotides align to TRBD2. CDR3 size: 17 residues. Germline V lookup: CDR1 SNHLY, CDR2 FYNNEI. With 3 bases clipped from V and 4 bases from J, the junction kept 11 bases outside the gene matches.

The gene calls are TRBV10-3 and TRBJ2-3; D possibly corresponds to TRBD1 (6 bases). V lost 3 bases to trimming and J lost 6 bases, with 16 bases between them. This CDR3 spans 15 amino acids. Germline V lookup: CDR1 ENHRY, CDR2 SYGVKD. This CDR3 reads CAISDQQGFPDTQYF. The CDR3 DNA reads as TGTGCCATCAGTGACCAACAGGGTTTTCCGGATACGCAGTATTTT.